Following are 27 T cell receptor beta chains from one sample sequenced in a study of cytomegalovirus exposure and HLA in healthy donors. The PCR had 60 Vbeta and 13 Jbeta primers. Measured with immunoSEQ multiplex PCR; TCRdb has only the in-frame clones, and not every one. Here the sample spans 100,000 or so clones, about four fifths being singletons. The sample taken for sequencing was PBMCs. Every receptor here comes from a man aged 40-55 years in good health and CMV-seropositive.

The gene calls are TRBV7-9 and TRBJ1-2, with TRBD1 matching over 8 bases. V shed 3 bases, J shed 5 bases, and the junction held 2 bases outside the gene matches. This CDR3 region has 13 residues. Germline lookup yields CDR1 SEHNR and CDR2 FQNEAQ (reference sequence). The CDR3 DNA sequence: TGTGCCAGCAGCTTGGGACAGGAGTATGGCTACACCTTC. It translates to CASSLGQEYGYTF.

There are a few counts of this clone. The V call is TRBV19, the J call TRBJ2-2, with D perhaps TRBD1 (6 bases). CDR3 length equals 15 residues. Germline CDR1 is LNHDA and CDR2 is SQIVND (reference sequence). V lost 5 bases to trimming and J lost 0 bases, with 10 bases between them. The CDR3 loop is CASSDRDTNTGELFF. Written as DNA, the CDR3 is TGTGCCAGTAGTGACCGGGACACGAACACCGGGGAGCTGTTTTTT.

V usage is TRBV5-4 and J usage is TRBJ1-1, with TRBD1 identical over 12 bases. With V trimmed by 1 base and J by 4 bases, 8 bases remained unmatched. The CDR3 has 17 residues. The germline V gene has CDR1 SGHNT and CDR2 YYREEE (reference sequence). The CDR3, as DNA: TGTGCCAGCAGCTTGTGGGACAGGGGGCGTGAGGGCACTGAAGCTTTCTTT. Encoded protein: CASSLWDRGREGTEAFF.

V usage is TRBV14 and J usage is TRBJ1-2; no reliable D call. There are 14 residues in the CDR3. Looked up from germline, CDR1 is SGHDN and CDR2 is FVKESK. The V gene lost 4 bases and the J gene lost 5 bases, with 14 bases spanning the gap. The CDR3 loop is CASSLGAGGYGYTF. The CDR3 coding sequence is TGTGCCAGCAGCCTTGGAGCCGGAGGGTATGGCTACACCTTC. Filled out from reference TRBV14 and TRBJ1-2, the complete variable domain reads EAGVTQFPSHSVIEKGQTVTLRCDPISGHDNLYWYRRVMGKEIKFLLHFVKESKQDESGMPNNRFLAERTGGTYSTLKVQPAELEDSGVYFCASSLGAGGYGYTFGSGTRLTVV.

This clone was recorded a few times. The chain recombines TRBV13 with TRBJ2-3, with D hard to call. The CDR3 sequence is 14 residues long. Germline V gives CDR1 PRHDT, CDR2 FYEKMQ (reference sequence). The ends were cut back, 3 bases at V and 1 base at J, with 8 bases in the middle. CDR3 amino acids: CASSLWSRTDTQYF. The CDR3 region has the DNA TGTGCCAGCAGCTTGTGGAGTCGCACAGATACGCAGTATTTT.

This chain connects TRBV5-4 to TRBJ1-2; 8 bases are a match to TRBD1. The CDR3 consists of 13 residues. The V gene's germline CDR1 is SGHNT and CDR2 YYREEE (reference sequence). V lost 4 bases, J lost 2 bases, and 1 base stayed unmatched. The CDR3, as DNA: TGTGCCAGCAGCCGACAGGGGAACTATGGCTACACCTTC. It is translated as CASSRQGNYGYTF.

The rearrangement joins TRBV2 to TRBJ1-2; the match to TRBD1 covers 9 bases. Looked up from germline, CDR1 is SNHLY and CDR2 is FYNNEI. The V segment lost 7 bases and the J segment 6 bases; nucleotides outside the gene matches: 9. This CDR3 comprises 14 residues. DNA for the CDR3: TGTGCCAGCATCAAAGAGGGGACAGGGAATGGCTACACCTTC. The encoded protein is CASIKEGTGNGYTF.

Concerning this clone: A read error is the likely source, as a far larger clone sits one nucleotide away. The chain recombines TRBV4-2 with TRBJ2-7; D possibly corresponds to TRBD1 (6 bases). Trimming took off 0 bases at V and 0 bases at J, with 9 bases between the two ends. The germline gives CDR1 LGHNA, CDR2 YNFKEQ. The CDR3 has 15 amino acids. CDR3 nucleotide sequence: TGTGCCAGCAGCCAAGAGGGACAACTCTCCTACGAGCAGTACTTC. Amino acid sequence: CASSQEGQLSYEQYF.

Points on this clone: One end of the junction fails to match germline, which may point to a read error. Other DNA sequences in the same sample also yield this CDR3. V usage is TRBV7-9 and J usage is TRBJ1-3; 9 positions agree with TRBD1. Germline-derived CDR1 and CDR2 are SEHNR and FQNEAQ (reference sequence). The CDR3 length is 15 residues. The CDR3: CASSLNRGPGNTIYF. DNA for the CDR3: TGTGCCAGCAGCTTAAACAGGGGGCCTGGAAATACCATATATTTT. Full variable domain (outside the CDR3, taken from reference TRBV7-9 and TRBJ1-3): DTGVSQNPRHKITKRGQNVTFRCDPISEHNRLYWYRQTLGQGPEFLTYFQNEAQLEKSRLLSDRFSAERPKGSFSTLEIQRTEQGDSAMYLCASSLNRGPGNTIYFGEGSWLTVV.

V usage is TRBV7-8 and J usage is TRBJ2-5; TRBD2 matches 8 bases. The J segment lost 5 bases and the V segment lost 5 bases, leaving 7 bases of the junction unmatched. The CDR3 covers 14 residues. Germline V CDR1 and CDR2: SGHVS, FQNEAQ. CDR3 region: CASSHSGAVETQYF. The CDR3 nucleotides read TGTGCCAGCAGCCATAGCGGGGCGGTGGAGACCCAGTACTTC. Filled out from reference TRBV7-8 and TRBJ2-5, the complete variable domain reads GAGVSQSPRYKVAKRGQDVALRCDPISGHVSLFWYQQALGQGPEFLTYFQNEAQLDKSGLPSDRFFAERPEGSVSTLKIQRTQQEDSAVYLCASSHSGAVETQYFGPGTRLLVL.

The chain links TRBV30 to TRBJ2-2, with D tentatively TRBD1 (5 bases). Germline loops: CDR1 GTSNPN, CDR2 SVGIG (reference sequence). V lost 4 bases to trimming and J lost 2 bases, with 11 bases between them. The CDR3 totals 14 residues. CDR3 in DNA: TGTGCCTGGAAGGGGCCAACTAACACCGGGGAGCTGTTTTTT. The encoded protein is CAWKGPTNTGELFF.

This clone was counted only a few times. This sequence joins TRBV6-1 and TRBJ2-4, with a possible D match to TRBD2 (7 bases). The V and J ends lost 4 bases and 8 bases respectively, with 15 bases between them. Germline V CDR1 and CDR2: MNHNS, SASEGT. This CDR3 contains 14 residues. This CDR3 reads CASSGDRGADIQYF. The CDR3 DNA is TGTGCCAGCAGTGGGGACCGGGGGGCGGACATTCAGTACTTC.

This rearrangement joins TRBV2 to TRBJ2-1; possibly TRBD2 for D (6 bases). The CDR3 length is 14 residues. CDR1 is SNHLY and CDR2 is FYNNEI in the germline V gene. V dropped 6 bases and J dropped 3 bases, with 12 bases sitting between them. The CDR3 is CASRAPGVYNEQFF. In nucleotides, the CDR3 is TGTGCCAGCAGAGCCCCGGGAGTCTACAATGAGCAGTTCTTC.

V gene TRBV27 combines with J gene TRBJ1-5, with a possible D match to TRBD1 (5 bases). The CDR3 contains 14 residues. Trimming cost V 7 bases and J 1 base, with 11 bases left between them. The germline V gene has CDR1 MNHEY and CDR2 SMNVEV (reference sequence). In DNA, the CDR3 is TGTGCCAGCAAAACTCAGGGAAGCAATCAGCCCCAGCATTTT. Protein product: CASKTQGSNQPQHF.

The chain uses TRBV6-5 and TRBJ1-2; D not resolved. Per germline, CDR1 MNHEY and CDR2 SVGAGI. This CDR3 is 15 amino acids long. The germline V and J ends were trimmed by 2 bases and 0 bases, with 10 bases remaining between them. CDR3 in amino acids: CASSYSGNTNYGYTF. CDR3 nucleotide sequence: TGTGCCAGCAGTTACAGCGGAAACACTAACTATGGCTACACCTTC.

This clone turned up a few times. The rearrangement joins TRBV10-3 to TRBJ1-1; D unclear. This CDR3 contains 14 residues. Trimming shortened V by 1 base and J by 0 bases, and 6 bases separated the two germline ends. CDR1 ENHRY and CDR2 SYGVKD come from the germline V gene. The CDR3 loop is CAISEYRLNTEAFF. The CDR3 DNA follows: TGTGCCATCAGTGAGTACAGATTGAACACTGAAGCTTTCTTT.

The rearrangement uses TRBV2 and TRBJ2-1; TRBD2 aligns across 12 bases. CDR3 length: 15 amino acids. Per germline, CDR1 SNHLY and CDR2 FYNNEI. The V and J ends lost 7 bases and 5 bases, in that order; junction bases with no gene match: 6. CDR3 nucleotides: TGTGCCAGCATATTACTAGCGGGAGGTGACAATGAGCAGTTCTTC. Translated, it gives CASILLAGGDNEQFF.

This chain uses TRBV9 with TRBJ1-2, with D perhaps TRBD1 (6 bases). CDR3 length equals 16 residues. V gave up 0 bases and J gave up 0 bases, with 12 bases separating them. Germline CDR1 reads SGDLS; CDR2 reads YYNGEE. CDR3 DNA sequence: TGTGCCAGCAGCGTAGAGGGGGGGCTCTCTAACTATGGCTACACCTTC. Translating it yields CASSVEGGLSNYGYTF.

The chain recombines TRBV14 with TRBJ1-6; D is unresolved. Germline V gene lookup returns CDR1 SGHDN and CDR2 FVKESK. Trimming shortened V by 4 bases and J by 9 bases, and 7 bases separated the two germline ends. This CDR3 comprises 12 residues. CDR3 DNA sequence: TGTGCCAGCAGCCCTAACGGTTCACCCCTCCACTTT. Amino acids: CASSPNGSPLHF.

The rearrangement uses TRBV29-1 and TRBJ2-2, with a possible D match to TRBD1 (6 bases). Trimming took off 4 bases at V and 2 bases at J, with 8 bases between the two ends. The length of the CDR3 is 13 residues. In germline, CDR1 is SQVTM, CDR2 ANQGSEA. The DNA for the CDR3 is TGCAGCGTTGTCAGGGGCAACACCGGGGAGCTGTTTTTT. It translates to CSVVRGNTGELFF.

This sequence joins TRBV7-2 and TRBJ2-1, with TRBD2 matching over 7 bases. The CDR3 runs 14 residues. Per the germline V gene, CDR1 is SGHTA and CDR2 is FQGNSA. Losses at the gene ends were 7 bases for V and 0 bases for J; bases not matched to a gene: 3. In DNA form, the CDR3 reads TGTGCCAGCACGGGGGGTAGCTCCTACAATGAGCAGTTCTTC. Its translation: CASTGGSSYNEQFF.

The chain employs TRBV19 and TRBJ2-5; 11 nucleotides match TRBD1. CDR1 and CDR2 from the germline V gene are LNHDA and SQIVND (reference sequence). This CDR3 contains 15 residues. Unmatched junction bases numbered 6, after V lost 6 bases and J lost 3 bases. CDR3 region: CASSTGTGGKETQYF. In DNA form, the CDR3 reads TGTGCCAGTAGCACCGGGACAGGGGGGAAAGAGACCCAGTACTTC.

This clone turned up a few times. The gene calls are TRBV14 and TRBJ1-2, with D uncertain. Trimming shortened V by 1 base and J by 4 bases, and 7 bases separated the two germline ends. Germline V CDR1 and CDR2: SGHDN, FVKESK. The CDR3 contains 13 residues. CDR3 amino acids: CASSQVPGYGYTF. CDR3 DNA: TGTGCCAGCAGCCAAGTTCCAGGCTATGGCTACACCTTC.

The chain employs TRBV29-1 and TRBJ1-1; a possible D gene is TRBD1 (6 bases). Trimming removed 4 bases from V and 3 bases from J, with 18 bases in between. The germline V gene encodes CDR1 SQVTM and CDR2 ANQGSEA. CDR3 length equals 15 residues. This CDR3 reads CSVVPHGGRDTEAFF. The CDR3 bases are TGCAGCGTTGTACCCCACGGGGGGCGGGACACTGAAGCTTTCTTT.

A few counts support this clone. The chain joins TRBV19 to TRBJ2-7; 12 bases align to TRBD1. Losses at the gene ends were 7 bases for V and 5 bases for J; bases not matched to a gene: 21. The germline CDR1 and CDR2 sequences are LNHDA and SQIVND (reference sequence). The CDR3 consists of 19 residues. The CDR3 is CASTPWGQGATTILNEQYF. Here the CDR3 DNA reads TGTGCCAGTACCCCATGGGGACAGGGGGCGACAACGATTCTAAACGAGCAGTACTTC.

The V gene is TRBV5-1, the J gene TRBJ1-4; D is undetermined. Germline V gene sequence: CDR1 SGHRS, CDR2 YFSETQ. The V end was cut by 2 bases, the J end by 6 bases, with 11 bases between. This CDR3 has 14 residues. The CDR3 nucleotides are TGCGCCAGCAGCTTCAGCGCTTTGGATGAAAAACTGTTTTTT. Its translation: CASSFSALDEKLFF.

The genes are TRBV9 and TRBJ2-2; the D gene is possibly TRBD2 (6 bases). Between the trimmed V and J ends, which lost 0 bases and 1 base, there was a span of 10 bases. The CDR3 sequence is 16 residues long. Germline V lookup: CDR1 SGDLS, CDR2 YYNGEE. CDR3 DNA sequence: TGTGCCAGCAGCGTAGATTGGCGGGAGAACACCGGGGAGCTGTTTTTT. The encoded protein is CASSVDWRENTGELFF.